This T cell receptor beta chain was recovered during a study of cytomegalovirus exposure and HLA in healthy donors. This CDR3 has 12 residues. Trimming took off 2 bases at V and 2 bases at J, with 4 bases between the two ends. Germline CDR1 and CDR2: SGHNT and YYREEE (reference sequence). The study's findings and limits: The majority of CMV-associated TCR beta chains were reported as apparently HLA-restricted in a later analysis. The study listed some 160 cytomegalovirus-associated TCR beta chains. Specificity for CMV antigens was confirmed in vitro for three of the CMV-associated chains. A few V segments could not be told apart, such as TRBV6-2 and TRBV6-3, and were left out.

This clone came up a few times. The antigen is not known. In the same sample, other DNA sequences code for this CDR3. The study ran its PCR with 60 Vbeta and 13 Jbeta primers. Profiling relied on immunoSEQ multiplex PCR, and the TCRdb table lists in-frame clones only, not all of them. The sample carries roughly 240,000 clones, about 85% recorded once. The chain carries TRBV5-4 and TRBJ1-1; D ambiguous. Sequenced material: PBMCs. The sequence was obtained from a girl aged 2 to 9 in good health and CMV-seronegative. The CDR3 nucleotides read TGTGCCAGCAGCTTCACTAACACTGAAGCTTTCTTT. Protein sequence: CASSFTNTEAFF.